The source of this T cell receptor beta chain is a study of Tregs in tolerant kidney transplant recipients (dated by TCRdb to between 2018 and 2021). Background on the whole study: Transplants used related donors with nonmyeloablative bone marrow transplantation; mixed chimerism was transient in the human trials. The study applied TCRbeta sequencing to find donor-specific regulatory T cells before combined kidney and bone marrow transplantation and then followed those same cells after transplant. Results and caveats for the whole study, not just this receptor: PCR primers changed over time for some patients, so nucleotide-level comparison across those patients' samples was not possible. Expanding Tregs with activated donor B cells appeared to identify the most biologically relevant and donor-specific TCRbeta repertoire. Because only a small number of patients were included, the study had limitations, and the results will need to be validated in larger populations as well as under other immunosuppression protocols. Donor-specific Treg expansion exceeded global Treg expansion in tolerant patients, suggesting antigen-driven rather than nonspecific expansion. Biological reproducibility was not directly assessed, although technical replication error appeared to be minimal.

On this clone itself: Its antigen specificity is not known. One base away there is no much larger clone; base qualities are not given.

The time point label on this specimen signifies: blood sample drawn before combined kidney and bone marrow transplant. Unstimulated Tregs (CD4+CD25+CD127-), CD4+ non-Tregs (CD4+CD25-), CD4 and CD8 cells were FACS-sorted from thawed PBMCs. Before Treg sorting, thawed PBMCs were rested overnight at 37°C with 200 IU/ml IL-2. The patients were several recipients of combined kidney and bone marrow transplants from the ITN036ST trial, and samples were available only from these trial subjects. Healthy control blood was processed by Ficoll density gradient to PBMCs and cryopreserved; patient PBMCs were collected before and after transplant. The cysteine opens and the phenylalanine closes a CDR3 of 16 amino acids. Left in the record is the CDR3 DNA by itself, 48 bases read in frame from the first base. For CDR1 and CDR2, the germline V gene lists SGHDT and YYEEEE. V and J are trimmed by 2 bases and 9 bases, and the gene matches miss 9 bases of the junction.

For TCRbeta CDR3 sequencing, genomic DNA from the sorted cells was extracted using the QIAGEN DNeasy Blood and Tissue Kit. Through immunoSEQ, high-throughput TCRbeta CDR3 sequencing was done commercially, including PCR amplification with internal controls and bias correction. The authors' analysis ran thus. A unique productive TCRbeta sequence was defined by the CDR3 nucleotide sequence when primers matched, and otherwise by the CDR3 amino acid sequence together with the Vbeta and Jbeta genes. To correct for sorting error, sequences found in more than one sorted population at a frequency ratio of 2:1 or less were discarded, and the remaining shared sequences were assigned to the population with the higher frequency. A sequence counted as donor-reactive if, in CFSE-low cells, the sequence had a frequency of at least 0.01% and was expanded at least 5-fold compared with unstimulated cells. Jensen-Shannon divergence, calculated on the top 100 TCRbeta sequences ranked by frequency, was used to quantify repertoire divergence. For samples with multiple sequencing runs, sorting error was corrected in each run separately before the runs were combined. TCRdb limited this immuneACCESS table to in-frame rearrangements with V and J called. A share of clones is missing; checked studies link under half to unresolved V genes, and the rest is unexplained. That table gives V, J and clone size, and the DNA gave D and trimming. The sample has tens of thousands of clones on record, 95% to 98% of them singletons. Of the sample, 0.34% is held by the ten largest clones.

The TCR was taken from a human donor who received a combined kidney and bone marrow transplant. Recombination linked TRBV5-6 to TRBJ1-6, with TRBD1 matching 9 junction bases. The specimen was Tregs from blood, collected before the transplant. The CDR3 amino acid sequence is: CASSLRQGGGSSPLHF. Read as DNA, the sequence is TGTGCCAGCAGCTTAAGACAGGGGGGAGGGAGTTCACCCCTCCACTTT.